The sequence of this T cell receptor (beta chain) was determined in a study of beta chain features in type 1 diabetes. Whole-study results and caveats: Moderate but significant shortening of TCRB CDR3s was recorded in all four CD4+ subsets from Type 1 diabetes patients. The naive, central memory and Treg TCRB repertoires looked more alike in patients than they did in healthy donors.

V gave up 2 bases and J gave up 6 bases; unmatched junction bases: 11. This CDR3 region has 16 residues. Looked up from germline, CDR1 is KGHSH and CDR2 is LQKENI. Sequencing targeted expressed TCRB transcripts, as all isolated RNA had been reverse transcribed. Sequenced by immunoSEQ multiplex PCR; TCRdb stores in-frame clones only, minus some. The sample shows roughly 45,000 clones, roughly 45% of them seen only once. Concerning this clone: The antigen remains undetermined.

This chain joins TRBV18 and TRBJ2-3; 7 nucleotides align to TRBD1. Sequencing used stem cell memory CD4+ T cells from blood. The sequence was collected from a woman in her 30s in good health. The CDR3, as DNA: TGTGCCAGCTCACCATGGTCGACAGGGAATTCTGATACGCAGTATTTT. This sequence encodes CASSPWSTGNSDTQYF.